This T cell receptor (beta chain) was found in a study of blood T cells in healthy people across ages. V trimming: 5 bases; J trimming: 2 bases; junction bases outside the gene matches: 13. CDR1 and CDR2 from the germline V gene are MGHRA and YSYEKL. There are 17 residues in the CDR3. Using a J-beta primer mix together with a sample-barcoded 5' primer, a second PCR was run for about 6 to 12 cycles. TCRdb independently ran MiXCR on the 5' RACE reads; one entry per CDR3 protein. In the table there are 780,000 or so distinct CDR3 sequences, approximately 53% of which are singletons. The clonotype originates from a man aged 40-50 years in good health. The rearrangement links TRBV4-1 to TRBJ2-3; the match to TRBD1 covers 7 bases. Sequenced sample: blood. This CDR3 is CASSLLPRGQVTDTQYF. The CDR3 DNA sequence: TGCGCCAGCAGCTTATTACCTAGGGGGCAAGTCACAGATACGCAGTATTTT.